The 17 T cell receptor beta chains below were found in one sample sequenced in a study of T cell repertoires in cytomegalovirus infection. Antigens of these TCRs are unknown. Using its own MiXCR run on the reads, TCRdb lists one record per CDR3 protein. Here the sample spans roughly 170,000 distinct CDR3 sequences, less than 25% being singletons. The input for sequencing was CD8+ T cells from cultured PBMCs, taken from culture after CMV antigen stimulation. These receptor sequences come from a human donor in good health (CMV status not recorded). Some clones in this sample may be carry-over from other donors' samples.

The CDR3 sequence is CASSFGEGGELFF. CDR3 nucleotide sequence: TGTGCCAGCAGTTTCGGTGAGGGCGGGGAGCTGTTTTTT. The chain combines TRBV7-6 with TRBJ2-2; maybe TRBD2 (5 bases). The length of the CDR3 is 13 residues. Trimming shortened V by 6 bases and J by 7 bases, and 12 bases separated the two germline ends. Germline CDR1 SGHVS, CDR2 FNYEAQ.

This rearrangement joins TRBV11-2 to TRBJ2-7; 8 bases match TRBD2. CDR1 is SGHAT, CDR2 FQNNGV, per germline. The junction had 12 bases not matched to a gene; V was cut back by 1 base and J by 7 bases. This CDR3 is 16 amino acids long. DNA for the CDR3: TGTGCCAGCAGCTTAGGTTTTGGACTAGCTGCATGGGAGCAGTACTTC. It translates to CASSLGFGLAAWEQYF.

This clonotype was observed at least ten times. The chain carries TRBV27 and TRBJ1-1; unclear D gene. V was pared by 4 bases and J by 4 bases, with 10 bases between. From germline, CDR1 is MNHEY and CDR2 SMNVEV (reference sequence). This CDR3 is built from 13 residues. Here the CDR3 reads CASSSGRSTEAFF. Here the CDR3 DNA reads TGTGCCAGCAGTTCCGGGAGGAGCACTGAAGCTTTCTTT.

This chain links TRBV19 with TRBJ1-3; D not certain. Trimming removed 5 bases from V and 0 bases from J, with 11 bases in between. The CDR3 has 15 amino acids. Germline assignment: CDR1 LNHDA and CDR2 SQIVND (reference sequence). The CDR3 DNA follows: TGTGCCAGTAGTGCGCCCCAGGACTCTGGAAACACCATATATTTT. This encodes CASSAPQDSGNTIYF.

This chain connects TRBV7-2 to TRBJ1-1; D gene ambiguous. The V gene's germline CDR1 is SGHTA and CDR2 FQGNSA. Trimming took 5 bases from V and 0 from J, leaving 10 bases between them. The CDR3 consists of 14 residues. The CDR3 region has the DNA TGTGCCAGCAGCCGAAGAGACATGAACACTGAAGCTTTCTTT. It is translated as CASSRRDMNTEAFF. Complete variable domain (other parts from reference TRBV7-2 and TRBJ1-1): GAGVSQSPSNKVTEKGKDVELRCDPISGHTALYWYRQSLGQGLEFLIYFQGNSAPDKSGLPSDRFSAERTGGSVSTLTIQRTQQEDSAVYLCASSRRDMNTEAFFGQGTRLTVV.

This clonotype showed up just a few times. The chain carries TRBV6-6 and TRBJ2-3, with D perhaps matching TRBD2 (6 bases). This CDR3 is 15 amino acids long. CDR1 is MNHNY and CDR2 is SVGAGI in the germline V gene (reference sequence). The V end was cut by 5 bases, the J end by 4 bases, with 16 bases between. DNA for the CDR3: TGTGCCAGCAGTGCAGGCCCGGGGAGGTCAGATACGCAGTATTTT. As protein: CASSAGPGRSDTQYF.

The chain carries TRBV12-3 or TRBV12-4 and TRBJ2-3, with D possibly being TRBD1 (5 bases). This CDR3 spans 14 amino acids. The germline V and J ends were trimmed by 6 bases and 2 bases, with 12 bases remaining between them. The CDR3 DNA reads TGTGCCAGCAGGATTCAGGGTTCCACAGATACGCAGTATTTT. Its protein is CASRIQGSTDTQYF.

As concerns this clonotype: At one end, the junction sequence differs from germline, possibly due to a read error. The CDR3 loop is CASSFSQYEQYF. The CDR3 region has the DNA TGTGCCAGTAGCTTCTCTCAATACGAGCAGTACTTC. V gene TRBV7-9 combines with J gene TRBJ2-7; D gene uncertain. This CDR3 contains 12 residues. Germline lookup yields CDR1 SEHNR and CDR2 FQNEAQ (reference sequence). Based on the CDR3 plus reference TRBV7-9 and TRBJ2-7, the full variable domain is DTGVSQNPRHKITKRGQNVTFRCDPISEHNRLYWYRQTLGQGPEFLTYFQNEAQLEKSRLLSDRFSAERPKGSFSTLEIQRTEQGDSAMYLCASSFSQYEQYFGPGTRLTVT.

The chain is built from TRBV7-2 and TRBJ2-2, with D tentatively TRBD1 (6 bases). Germline loops: CDR1 SGHTA, CDR2 FQGNSA. Deletions cut 2 bases from V and 11 bases from J, with 21 bases between. CDR3 length: 16 amino acids. The CDR3 here is CASSLTDRDTLRELFF. The CDR3 bases are TGTGCCAGCAGCTTAACTGACCGGGACACCCTCCGAGAGCTGTTTTTT.

Only a few counts were recorded for this clonotype. CDR3 coding DNA: TGTGCCAGCAGTACCCCCGGGAGCTATGGCTACACCTTC. It codes for CASSTPGSYGYTF. This chain connects TRBV12-3 or TRBV12-4 to TRBJ1-2; D is unresolved. The CDR3 covers 13 residues. Trimming took off 5 bases at V and 4 bases at J, with 11 bases between the two ends.

The chain has TRBV7-2 and TRBJ1-5; D gene ambiguous. The CDR3 sequence is 15 residues long. V was pared by 7 bases and J by 3 bases, with 16 bases between. CDR1 SGHTA and CDR2 FQGNSA come from the germline V gene. CDR3 sequence reads: CASKGTAGHNQPQHF. The DNA of the CDR3 is TGTGCCAGCAAGGGTACGGCAGGCCACAATCAGCCCCAGCATTTT.

The V and J genes are TRBV7-8 and TRBJ2-7; D assignment may be TRBD1 or TRBD2 (6 bases each). CDR1 and CDR2 (germline): SGHVS, FQNEAQ. The CDR3 is 15 residues long. Deletions cut 4 bases from V and 4 bases from J, with 17 bases between. In DNA, the CDR3 is TGTGCCAGCAGCTCAGGTGTGGGGGGCTGGTACGAGCAGTACTTC. This sequence encodes CASSSGVGGWYEQYF.

Many counts were recorded for this clonotype. The chain employs TRBV7-8 and TRBJ1-4; no firm D call. Trimming took 1 base from V and 5 from J, leaving 8 bases between them. Germline V CDR1 and CDR2: SGHVS, FQNEAQ. This CDR3 is built from 14 residues. The CDR3 spells CASSLGTGNEKLFF. CDR3 DNA sequence: TGTGCCAGCAGCTTAGGCACCGGAAATGAAAAACTGTTTTTT.

This clonotype was seen more than once but under ten times. V gene TRBV7-8 combines with J gene TRBJ1-1; D is perhaps TRBD1 (5 bases). This CDR3 is 18 amino acids long. V was cut by 5 bases and J by 2 bases, with 24 bases left in between. Germline CDR1 and CDR2: SGHVS and FQNEAQ. The CDR3 region is CASSLPTWGVGPNTEAFF. In DNA, the CDR3 is TGTGCCAGCAGCCTTCCTACGTGGGGGGTAGGCCCAAACACTGAAGCTTTCTTT.

This clonotype has only a few counts. The chain links TRBV27 to TRBJ1-5, with D unclear. This CDR3 spans 14 amino acids. The V end lost 0 bases, the J end lost 0 bases, and 3 bases lay between the germline ends. Germline V gene data show CDR1 as MNHEY and CDR2 as SMNVEV (reference sequence). The CDR3: CASSLSYSNQPQHF. The CDR3 DNA sequence: TGTGCCAGCAGTTTATCGTATAGCAATCAGCCCCAGCATTTT.

This clonotype came up many times. The chain recombines TRBV28 with TRBJ2-3; 14 nucleotides line up with TRBD2. Germline CDR1 reads MDHEN; CDR2 reads SYDVKM. This CDR3 region has 17 residues. Unmatched junction bases numbered 7, after V lost 2 bases and J lost 6 bases. The CDR3 DNA follows: TGTGCCAGCAGTTTACCGGGACTAGCGGGGGTTGAGGATACGCAGTATTTT. Protein: CASSLPGLAGVEDTQYF.

This clonotype has a handful of counts. The chain is built from TRBV15 and TRBJ2-7; weak D call: TRBD1 (5 bases). The CDR3 is made up of 16 amino acids. Germline CDR1 LNHNV, CDR2 YYDKDF (reference sequence). V lost 3 bases to trimming and J lost 6 bases, with 21 bases between them. CDR3 residues: CATSSLSGKYLSEQYF. As DNA, the CDR3 is TGTGCCACCAGCAGCTTGTCAGGGAAGTATTTGAGCGAGCAGTACTTC.